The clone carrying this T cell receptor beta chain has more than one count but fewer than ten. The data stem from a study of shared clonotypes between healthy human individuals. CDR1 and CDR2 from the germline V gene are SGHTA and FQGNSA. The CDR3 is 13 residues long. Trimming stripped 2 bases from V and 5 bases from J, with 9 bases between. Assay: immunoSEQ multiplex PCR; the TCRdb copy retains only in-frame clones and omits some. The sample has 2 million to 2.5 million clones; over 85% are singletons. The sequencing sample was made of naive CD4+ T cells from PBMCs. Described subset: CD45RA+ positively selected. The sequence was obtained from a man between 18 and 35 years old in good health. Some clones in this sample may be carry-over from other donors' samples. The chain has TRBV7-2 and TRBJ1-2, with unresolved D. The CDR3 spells CASSLRGPYGYTF. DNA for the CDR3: TGTGCCAGCAGCTTACGAGGTCCTTATGGCTACACCTTC.